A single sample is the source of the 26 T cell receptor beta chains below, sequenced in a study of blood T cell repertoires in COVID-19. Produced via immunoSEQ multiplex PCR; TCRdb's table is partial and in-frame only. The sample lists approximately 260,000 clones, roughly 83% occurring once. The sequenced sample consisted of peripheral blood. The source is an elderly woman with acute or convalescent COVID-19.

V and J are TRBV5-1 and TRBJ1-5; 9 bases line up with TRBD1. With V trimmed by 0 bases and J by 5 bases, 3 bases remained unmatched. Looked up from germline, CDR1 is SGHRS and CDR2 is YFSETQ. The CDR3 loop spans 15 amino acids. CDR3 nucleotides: TGCGCCAGCAGCTTGGGGGACAGGGAGTATCAGCCCCAGCATTTT. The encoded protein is CASSLGDREYQPQHF.

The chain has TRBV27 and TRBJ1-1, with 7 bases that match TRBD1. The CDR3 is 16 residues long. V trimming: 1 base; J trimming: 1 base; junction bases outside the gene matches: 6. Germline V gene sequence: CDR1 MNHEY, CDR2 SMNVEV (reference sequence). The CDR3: CASSLFGTVWNTEAFF. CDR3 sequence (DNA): TGTGCCAGCAGTTTATTCGGGACAGTTTGGAACACTGAAGCTTTCTTT.

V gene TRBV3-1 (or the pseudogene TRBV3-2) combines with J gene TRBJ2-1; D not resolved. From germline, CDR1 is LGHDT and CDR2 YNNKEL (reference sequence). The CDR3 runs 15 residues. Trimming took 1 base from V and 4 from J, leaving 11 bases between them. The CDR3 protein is CASSQGSGSYNEQFF. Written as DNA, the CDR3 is TGTGCCAGCAGCCAAGGGTCAGGATCTTACAATGAGCAGTTCTTC.

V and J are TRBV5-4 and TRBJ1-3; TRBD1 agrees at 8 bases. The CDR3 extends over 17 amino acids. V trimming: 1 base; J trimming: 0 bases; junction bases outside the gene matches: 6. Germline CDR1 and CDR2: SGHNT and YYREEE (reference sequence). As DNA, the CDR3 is TGTGCCAGCAGCTTGCCACCCACAGGGGGCTCTGGAAACACCATATATTTT. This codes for CASSLPPTGGSGNTIYF.

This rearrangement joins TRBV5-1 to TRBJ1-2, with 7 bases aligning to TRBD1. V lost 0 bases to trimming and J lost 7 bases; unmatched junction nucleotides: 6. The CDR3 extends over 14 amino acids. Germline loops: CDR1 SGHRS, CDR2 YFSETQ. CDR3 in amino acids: CASSLGEGASGYTF. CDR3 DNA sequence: TGCGCCAGCAGCTTGGGTGAGGGGGCCTCTGGCTACACCTTC. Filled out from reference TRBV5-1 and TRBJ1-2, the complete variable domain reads KAGVTQTPRYLIKTRGQQVTLSCSPISGHRSVSWYQQTPGQGLQFLFEYFSETQRNKGNFPGRFSGRQFSNSRSEMNVSTLELGDSALYLCASSLGEGASGYTFGSGTRLTVV.

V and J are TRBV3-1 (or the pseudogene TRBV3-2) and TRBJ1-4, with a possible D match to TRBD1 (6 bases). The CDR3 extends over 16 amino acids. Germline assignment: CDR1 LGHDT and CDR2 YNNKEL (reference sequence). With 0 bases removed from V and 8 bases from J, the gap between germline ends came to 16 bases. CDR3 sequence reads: CASSQEGAGAREKLFF. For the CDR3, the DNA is TGTGCCAGCAGCCAAGAAGGGGCAGGGGCGAGGGAAAAACTGTTTTTT.

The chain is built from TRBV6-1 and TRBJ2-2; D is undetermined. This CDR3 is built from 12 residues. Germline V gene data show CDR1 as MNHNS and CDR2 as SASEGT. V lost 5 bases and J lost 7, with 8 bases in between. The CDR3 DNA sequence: TGTGCCAGCAGTCCCCCCCACGGGGAGCTGTTTTTT. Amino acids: CASSPPHGELFF.

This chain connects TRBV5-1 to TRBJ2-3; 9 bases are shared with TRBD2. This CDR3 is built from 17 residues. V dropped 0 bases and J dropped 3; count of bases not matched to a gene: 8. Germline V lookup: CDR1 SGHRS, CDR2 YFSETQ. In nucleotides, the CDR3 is TGCGCCAGCAGCTTGGTCTCTTCCGCGGGGGGGACAGATACGCAGTATTTT. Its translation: CASSLVSSAGGTDTQYF.

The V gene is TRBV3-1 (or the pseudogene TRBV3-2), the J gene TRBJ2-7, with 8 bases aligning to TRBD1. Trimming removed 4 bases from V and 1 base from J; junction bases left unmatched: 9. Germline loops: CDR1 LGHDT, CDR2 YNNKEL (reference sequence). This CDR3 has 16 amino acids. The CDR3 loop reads CASSPPRGRGSYEQYF. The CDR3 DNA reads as TGTGCCAGCAGCCCGCCCAGGGGGCGCGGGTCCTACGAGCAGTACTTC.

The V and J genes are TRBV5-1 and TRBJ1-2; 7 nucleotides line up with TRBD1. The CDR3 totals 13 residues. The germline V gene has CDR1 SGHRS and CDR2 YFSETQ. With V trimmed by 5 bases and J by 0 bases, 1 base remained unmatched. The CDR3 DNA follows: TGCGCCAGCAGGACAGGGACTAACTATGGCTACACCTTC. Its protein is CASRTGTNYGYTF.

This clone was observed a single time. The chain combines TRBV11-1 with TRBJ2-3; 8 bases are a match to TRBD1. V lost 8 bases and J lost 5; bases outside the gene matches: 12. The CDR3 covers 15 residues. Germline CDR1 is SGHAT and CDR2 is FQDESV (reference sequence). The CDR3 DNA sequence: TGTGCCAGCGGAGCCGACAGGGGAGCCAAAGATACGCAGTATTTT. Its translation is CASGADRGAKDTQYF.

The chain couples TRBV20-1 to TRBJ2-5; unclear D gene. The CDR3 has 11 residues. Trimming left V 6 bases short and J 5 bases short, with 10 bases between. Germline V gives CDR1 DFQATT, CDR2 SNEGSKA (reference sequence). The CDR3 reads CSAPAIETQYF. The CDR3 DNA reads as TGCAGTGCCCCCGCTATTGAGACCCAGTACTTC.

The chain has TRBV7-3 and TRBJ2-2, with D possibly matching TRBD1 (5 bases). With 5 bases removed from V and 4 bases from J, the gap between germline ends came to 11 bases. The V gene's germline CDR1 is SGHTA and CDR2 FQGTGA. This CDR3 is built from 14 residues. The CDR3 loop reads CASSMGLSTGELFF. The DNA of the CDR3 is TGTGCCAGCAGCATGGGGCTGAGCACCGGGGAGCTGTTTTTT.

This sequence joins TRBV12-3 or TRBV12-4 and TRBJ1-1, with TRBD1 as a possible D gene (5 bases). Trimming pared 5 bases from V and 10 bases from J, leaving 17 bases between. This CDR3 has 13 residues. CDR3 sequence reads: CASSDRPPDGAFF. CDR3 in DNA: TGTGCCAGCAGTGACAGACCCCCAGACGGAGCTTTCTTT.

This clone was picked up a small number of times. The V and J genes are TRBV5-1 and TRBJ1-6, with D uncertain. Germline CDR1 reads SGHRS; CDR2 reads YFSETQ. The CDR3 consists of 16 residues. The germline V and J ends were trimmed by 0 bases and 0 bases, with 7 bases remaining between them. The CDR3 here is CASSLASSSYNSPLHF. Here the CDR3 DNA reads TGCGCCAGCAGCTTGGCGTCGAGCTCCTATAATTCACCCCTCCACTTT.

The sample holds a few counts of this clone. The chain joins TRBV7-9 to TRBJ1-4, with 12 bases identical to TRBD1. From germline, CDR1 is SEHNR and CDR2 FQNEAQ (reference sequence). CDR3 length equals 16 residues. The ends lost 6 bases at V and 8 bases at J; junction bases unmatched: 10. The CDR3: CASSPGQGASGEKLFF. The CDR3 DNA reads TGTGCCAGCAGTCCGGGACAGGGGGCATCTGGGGAAAAACTGTTTTTT.

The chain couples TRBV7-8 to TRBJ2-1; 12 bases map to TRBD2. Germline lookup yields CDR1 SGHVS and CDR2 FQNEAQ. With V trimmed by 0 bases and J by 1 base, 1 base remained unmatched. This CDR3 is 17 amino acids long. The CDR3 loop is CASSLALAGGSYNEQFF. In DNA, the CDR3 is TGTGCCAGCAGCTTAGCACTAGCGGGGGGATCCTACAATGAGCAGTTCTTC.

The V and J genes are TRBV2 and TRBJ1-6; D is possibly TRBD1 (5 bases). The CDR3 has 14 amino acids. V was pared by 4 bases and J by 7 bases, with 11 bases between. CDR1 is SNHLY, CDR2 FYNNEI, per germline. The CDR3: CASSGQHGNSPLHF. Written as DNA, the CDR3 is TGTGCCAGCAGTGGACAGCACGGGAATTCACCCCTCCACTTT.

CDR3 in DNA: TGTGCCAGCAGACCTGACAAACGCACAGATACGCAGTATTTT. It translates to CASRPDKRTDTQYF. V and J are TRBV27 and TRBJ2-3; D call uncertain. This CDR3 spans 14 amino acids. V was trimmed by 6 bases and J by 1 base, leaving 11 bases between them. Germline V gene lookup returns CDR1 MNHEY and CDR2 SMNVEV (reference sequence).

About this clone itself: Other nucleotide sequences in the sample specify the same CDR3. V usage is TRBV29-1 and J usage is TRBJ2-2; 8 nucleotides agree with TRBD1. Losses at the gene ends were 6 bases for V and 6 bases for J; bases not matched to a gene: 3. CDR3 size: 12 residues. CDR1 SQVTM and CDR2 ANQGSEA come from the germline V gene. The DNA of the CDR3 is TGCAGCGTATGGACAGGGCCCGGGGAGCTGTTTTTT. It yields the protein CSVWTGPGELFF.

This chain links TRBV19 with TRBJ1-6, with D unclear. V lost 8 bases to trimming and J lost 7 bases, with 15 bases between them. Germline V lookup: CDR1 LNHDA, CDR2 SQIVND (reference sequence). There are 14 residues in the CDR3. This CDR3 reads CASCTGSLNSPLHF. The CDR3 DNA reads TGTGCCAGTTGTACCGGGTCCCTCAATTCACCCCTCCACTTT.

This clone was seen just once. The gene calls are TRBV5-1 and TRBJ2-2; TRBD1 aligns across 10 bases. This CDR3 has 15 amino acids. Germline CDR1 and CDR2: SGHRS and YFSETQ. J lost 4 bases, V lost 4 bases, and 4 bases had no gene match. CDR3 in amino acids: CASSPTGGGTGELFF. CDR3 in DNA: TGCGCCAGCAGCCCGACAGGGGGCGGCACCGGGGAGCTGTTTTTT.

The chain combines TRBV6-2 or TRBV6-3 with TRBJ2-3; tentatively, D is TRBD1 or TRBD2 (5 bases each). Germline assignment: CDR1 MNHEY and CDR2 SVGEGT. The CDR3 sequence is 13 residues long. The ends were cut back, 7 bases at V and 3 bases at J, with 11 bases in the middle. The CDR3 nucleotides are TGTGCCAGCACCCCAGGGAGTACAGATACGCAGTATTTT. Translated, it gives CASTPGSTDTQYF.

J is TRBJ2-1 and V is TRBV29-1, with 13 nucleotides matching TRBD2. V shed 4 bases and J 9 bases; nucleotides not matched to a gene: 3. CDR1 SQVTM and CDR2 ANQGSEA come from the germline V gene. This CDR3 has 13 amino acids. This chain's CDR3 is CSVGTSGGGEQFF. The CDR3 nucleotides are TGCAGCGTTGGGACTAGCGGGGGCGGTGAGCAGTTCTTC.

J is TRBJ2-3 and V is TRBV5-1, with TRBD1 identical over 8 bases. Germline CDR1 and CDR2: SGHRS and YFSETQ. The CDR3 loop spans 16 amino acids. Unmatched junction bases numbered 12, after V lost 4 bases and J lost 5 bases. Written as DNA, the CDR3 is TGCGCCAGCAGCGCAAACAGGGGGGAATTAGGAGATACGCAGTATTTT. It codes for CASSANRGELGDTQYF.

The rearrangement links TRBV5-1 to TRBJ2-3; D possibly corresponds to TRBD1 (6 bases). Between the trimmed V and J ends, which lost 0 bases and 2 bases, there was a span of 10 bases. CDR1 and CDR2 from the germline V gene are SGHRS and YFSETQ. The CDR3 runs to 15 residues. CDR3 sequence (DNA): TGCGCCAGCAGCTTGGTGGGGGCCTTCACAGATACGCAGTATTTT. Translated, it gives CASSLVGAFTDTQYF.